The 4 T cell receptor beta chains reported below all come from one sample, sequenced in a study of cytomegalovirus exposure and HLA in healthy donors. PCR employed 60 Vbeta and 13 Jbeta primers. The data were produced by immunoSEQ multiplex PCR, yet TCRdb's version contains in-frame clones alone and is incomplete. The sample has 150,000 to 200,000 clones, around 80% seen once. The sequencing sample was made of PBMCs. Source of these receptors: a woman between 25 and 40 years old in good health and CMV-seropositive.

This clone has more than one count but fewer than ten. This specimen includes other DNA sequences encoding the same CDR3. The chain recombines TRBV7-8 with TRBJ2-3, with TRBD1 matching 7 bases. The CDR3 runs 15 residues. Trimming cost V 3 bases and J 1 base; bases outside gene matches: 4. In germline, CDR1 is SGHVS, CDR2 FQNEAQ. CDR3: CASSLNRGGTDTQYF. The CDR3, as DNA: TGTGCCAGCAGCTTGAACAGGGGCGGCACAGATACGCAGTATTTT.

This chain connects TRBV6-1 to TRBJ2-3; TRBD2 might be the D (5 bases). Trimming pared 4 bases from V and 4 bases from J, leaving 9 bases between. The CDR3 is made up of 13 amino acids. Germline CDR1 is MNHNS and CDR2 is SASEGT. The CDR3 DNA reads TGTGCCAGCAGTGTTTATAGCGCAGATACGCAGTATTTT. As protein: CASSVYSADTQYF.

The J gene is TRBJ2-7, the V gene TRBV10-1; a possible D gene is TRBD1 (6 bases). CDR3 length equals 15 residues. In germline, CDR1 is WNHNN, CDR2 SYGVQD (reference sequence). Trimming left V 6 bases short and J 2 bases short, with 17 bases between. Here the CDR3 DNA reads TGCGCCAGCAGCGAGGCAGGGGCCAGCGCCTACGAGCAGTACTTC. Translating gives CASSEAGASAYEQYF.

This chain links TRBV5-6 with TRBJ1-6; D remains ambiguous. This CDR3 is 14 amino acids long. CDR1 SGHDT and CDR2 YYEEEE come from the germline V gene. V lost 1 base and J lost 9, with 11 bases in between. CDR3 coding DNA: TGTGCCAGCAGCTTGATTGGAGAGGGTTCACCCCTCCACTTT. Encoded protein: CASSLIGEGSPLHF. Full variable domain (remainder filled in from reference TRBV5-6 and TRBJ1-6): DAGVTQSPTHLIKTRGQQVTLRCSPKSGHDTVSWYQQALGQGPQFIFQYYEEEERQRGNFPDRFSGHQFPNYSSELNVNALLLGDSALYLCASSLIGEGSPLHFGNGTRLTVT.